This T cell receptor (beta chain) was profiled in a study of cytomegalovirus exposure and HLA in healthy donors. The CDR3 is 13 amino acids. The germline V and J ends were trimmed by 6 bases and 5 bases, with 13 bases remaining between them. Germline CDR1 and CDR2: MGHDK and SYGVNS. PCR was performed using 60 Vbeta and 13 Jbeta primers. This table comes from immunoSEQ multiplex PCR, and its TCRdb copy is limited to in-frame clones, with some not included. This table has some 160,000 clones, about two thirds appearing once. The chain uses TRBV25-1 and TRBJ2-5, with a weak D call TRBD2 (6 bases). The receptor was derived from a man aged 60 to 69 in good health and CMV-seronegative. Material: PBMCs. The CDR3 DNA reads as TGTGCCAGCAGCGACGGGACTCGGGAGACCCAGTACTTC. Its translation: CASSDGTRETQYF.